This record looks at one T cell receptor (beta chain) sequence and its context. TCRdb redid the calling of the RT-PCR reads with MiXCR, one entry per CDR3 protein. Here the sample spans approximately 720,000 distinct CDR3 sequences, approximately 14% being singletons. The V and J ends lost 5 bases and 0 bases respectively, with 7 bases between them. CDR1 and CDR2 from the germline V gene are DFQATT and SNEGSKA (reference sequence). The CDR3 sequence is 12 residues long. The TCR originated in a female donor in good health, serving as a healthy control. The sample was memory CD4+ T cells from blood. The chain uses TRBV20-1 and TRBJ2-5; tentatively, D is TRBD1 or TRBD2 (5 bases each). The CDR3 nucleotides read TGCAGTGCTCGGGACGACCAAGAGACCCAGTACTTC. It specifies CSARDDQETQYF.